The 29 T cell receptor beta chains given below trace back to one sample, sequenced in a study of T cell responses to AZD1222 COVID-19 vaccine. Here immunoSEQ multiplex PCR was the method, and the copy in TCRdb shows in-frame clones only, minus some. The sample consists of 90,000 to 110,000 clones, about 90% of them appearing once. The source was peripheral blood, collected on day 0 of AZD1222 vaccination. Every receptor here comes from an adult in good health.

The gene calls are TRBV7-6 and TRBJ1-2, with D unresolved. Germline V gives CDR1 SGHVS, CDR2 FNYEAQ. The CDR3 contains 16 residues. Deletions cut 0 bases from V and 0 bases from J, with 11 bases between. CDR3 in amino acids: CASSLAIYNSNYGYTF. CDR3 in DNA: TGTGCCAGCAGCTTAGCGATCTACAACTCTAACTATGGCTACACCTTC.

With respect to this clone: One junction end disagrees with the germline gene, perhaps due to a read error. This rearrangement joins TRBV7-7 to TRBJ2-1, with unresolved D. Germline V gene data show CDR1 as SSHAT and CDR2 as FNYEAQ (reference sequence). CDR3 length equals 15 residues. CDR3 DNA sequence: TGTGCTAGCAGCTTAGTGGCAGCTTCCTACAATGAGCAGTTCTTC. It encodes CASSLVAASYNEQFF.

This clone was observed a handful of times. The rearrangement links TRBV10-3 to TRBJ1-6; D uncertain. The germline V gene has CDR1 ENHRY and CDR2 SYGVKD. This CDR3 has 12 amino acids. Trimming took off 11 bases at V and 7 bases at J, with 12 bases between the two ends. CDR3 residues: CAVAGQNSPLHF. The CDR3 nucleotides are TGTGCCGTCGCCGGGCAGAATTCACCCCTCCACTTT.

This sequence joins TRBV6-5 and TRBJ2-1, with 9 bases identical to TRBD2. The V gene's germline CDR1 is MNHEY and CDR2 SVGAGI. The J segment lost 9 bases and the V segment lost 2 bases, leaving 8 bases of the junction unmatched. The CDR3 length is 15 residues. The CDR3 nucleotides are TGTGCCAGCAGTTACCAGACTAGCGGAGAGAGTGAGCAGTTCTTC. Translated: CASSYQTSGESEQFF.

This chain links TRBV6-5 with TRBJ1-2, with D uncertain. The CDR3 has 12 amino acids. Looked up from germline, CDR1 is MNHEY and CDR2 is SVGAGI. With 9 bases removed from V and 8 bases from J, the gap between germline ends came to 16 bases. The CDR3: CASSGSPFGYTF. Here the CDR3 DNA reads TGTGCCAGTTCGGGGTCCCCCTTCGGCTACACCTTC.

This rearrangement joins TRBV6-5 to TRBJ2-7; maybe TRBD2 (5 bases). The CDR3 runs 13 residues. Germline loops: CDR1 MNHEY, CDR2 SVGAGI. V was shortened by 1 base and J by 7 bases, with 11 bases between the two germline ends. The CDR3 reads CASSYLEELEQYF. Written as DNA, the CDR3 is TGTGCCAGCAGTTACTTGGAGGAGTTGGAGCAGTACTTC.

The chain has TRBV12-5 and TRBJ1-5, with D hard to call. CDR1 and CDR2 (germline): LGHNT, FRNRAP. Trimming took off 0 bases at V and 5 bases at J, with 8 bases between the two ends. The CDR3 totals 14 residues. The CDR3 nucleotides read TGTGCTAGTGGTTTGGTAGTAGACCATCAGCCCCAGCATTTT. It specifies CASGLVVDHQPQHF.

The chain combines TRBV27 with TRBJ1-2; TRBD1 matches 11 bases. The CDR3 runs to 15 residues. Germline assignment: CDR1 MNHEY and CDR2 SMNVEV (reference sequence). J was trimmed by 6 bases and V by 5 bases; bases with no gene match: 8. The CDR3 coding sequence is TGTGCCAGCAGTCCACGGACAGGGGGCAGTAATGGCTACACCTTC. Amino acids: CASSPRTGGSNGYTF.

V and J are TRBV6-5 and TRBJ1-2; D possibly corresponds to TRBD1 (6 bases). The V gene's germline CDR1 is MNHEY and CDR2 SVGAGI. The V and J ends lost 2 bases and 2 bases respectively, with 9 bases between them. The CDR3 contains 14 residues. CDR3 amino acids: CASSYRTANYGYTF. In DNA, the CDR3 is TGTGCCAGCAGTTACAGGACAGCGAACTATGGCTACACCTTC.

The chain employs TRBV7-9 and TRBJ2-7, with TRBD1 matching 9 bases. The germline V gene encodes CDR1 SEHNR and CDR2 FQNEAQ (reference sequence). With 4 bases clipped from V and 5 bases from J, the junction kept 3 bases outside the gene matches. CDR3 size: 13 residues. The CDR3 loop reads CASSYRGLDEQYF. The CDR3 nucleotides read TGTGCCAGCAGCTACAGGGGGCTCGACGAGCAGTACTTC.

This clone was recorded once. The gene calls are TRBV7-9 and TRBJ1-6; possibly TRBD1 for D (5 bases). CDR1 SEHNR and CDR2 FQNEAQ come from the germline V gene (reference sequence). The germline V and J ends were trimmed by 2 bases and 0 bases, with 11 bases remaining between them. The CDR3 totals 17 residues. The CDR3 nucleotides are TGTGCCAGCAGCTTACCGGGGCAGAGCTCCTATAATTCACCCCTCCACTTT. Translating it yields CASSLPGQSSYNSPLHF.

As for this clone: One end of the junction varies from germline; a read error may be responsible. The gene calls are TRBV7-7 and TRBJ2-5; TRBD2 aligns across 7 bases. Germline V CDR1 and CDR2: SSHAT, FNYEAQ (reference sequence). The CDR3 extends over 13 amino acids. The CDR3 coding sequence is TGTGCTAGCAGCTTCCAACTAGCGAAGACCCAGTACTTC. This codes for CASSFQLAKTQYF.

The chain employs TRBV19 and TRBJ2-7; 10 bases line up with TRBD2. J lost 1 base, V lost 6 bases, and 6 bases had no gene match. The CDR3 is made up of 15 amino acids. The germline V gene has CDR1 LNHDA and CDR2 SQIVND (reference sequence). CDR3 DNA: TGTGCCAGTAGCCCCGGACTAGCGGCTTCCTACGAGCAGTACTTC. Translated: CASSPGLAASYEQYF.

The chain has TRBV6-1 and TRBJ2-1; D ambiguous. V was trimmed by 1 base and J by 7 bases, leaving 2 bases between them. The CDR3 has 11 amino acids. The germline V gene has CDR1 MNHNS and CDR2 SASEGT. CDR3 bases: TGTGCCAGCAGTGAAGGAAATGAGCAGTTCTTC. Encoded protein: CASSEGNEQFF.

The chain's CDR3 is CASSAGMSSGNTIYF. The DNA for the CDR3 is TGCGCCAGCAGCGCAGGGATGTCCTCTGGAAACACCATATATTTT. V usage is TRBV5-1 and J usage is TRBJ1-3, with D possibly being TRBD1 (5 bases). The CDR3 has 15 amino acids. Germline CDR1 is SGHRS and CDR2 is YFSETQ. With 4 bases removed from V and 0 bases from J, the gap between germline ends came to 11 bases.

The V call is TRBV3-1 (or the pseudogene TRBV3-2), the J call TRBJ1-1; 8 nucleotides align to TRBD1. With 6 bases clipped from V and 4 bases from J, the junction kept 13 bases outside the gene matches. CDR1 LGHDT and CDR2 YNNKEL come from the germline V gene (reference sequence). The CDR3 is made up of 16 amino acids. CDR3 loop: CASRLTGAFASTEAFF. In nucleotides, the CDR3 is TGTGCCAGCAGACTGACAGGGGCATTCGCTAGCACTGAAGCTTTCTTT.

Comment on this clone: Other DNA sequences in the same sample also yield this CDR3. The CDR3 nucleotides are TGTGCCAGCAGTCGGGGGGTCCAGCCCCAGCATTTT. This sequence encodes CASSRGVQPQHF. The chain employs TRBV6-2 or TRBV6-3 and TRBJ1-5; possible D gene TRBD1, 5 bases. The germline V and J ends were trimmed by 5 bases and 7 bases, with 9 bases remaining between them. Germline values: CDR1 MNHEY, CDR2 SVGEGT. The CDR3 extends over 12 amino acids.

The gene calls are TRBV4-1 and TRBJ2-2; D is perhaps TRBD1 or TRBD2 (5 bases each). Germline CDR1 and CDR2: MGHRA and YSYEKL. This CDR3 is 16 amino acids long. V lost 3 bases and J lost 3, with 14 bases in between. CDR3 nucleotides: TGCGCCAGCAGCCACCCTGAGGGGACCTACACCGGGGAGCTGTTTTTT. It is translated as CASSHPEGTYTGELFF.

This clone was found many times. The chain has TRBV7-9 and TRBJ2-1; 14 positions agree with TRBD2. This CDR3 comprises 16 residues. Per the germline V gene, CDR1 is SEHNR and CDR2 is FQNEAQ (reference sequence). V shed 4 bases, J shed 14 bases, and the junction held 13 bases outside the gene matches. The CDR3 loop is CASSSWQKTSGREEFF. CDR3 nucleotides: TGTGCCAGCAGCTCATGGCAGAAGACTAGCGGGAGGGAGGAGTTCTTC.

The genes are TRBV6-5 and TRBJ2-1, with a weak D call TRBD1 (6 bases). Trimming took 0 bases from V and 9 from J, leaving 12 bases between them. Looked up from germline, CDR1 is MNHEY and CDR2 is SVGAGI. The CDR3 is made up of 14 amino acids. The CDR3 reads CASSYSRGSGEQFF. Here the CDR3 DNA reads TGTGCCAGCAGTTACTCCAGGGGTTCTGGTGAGCAGTTCTTC.

The chain joins TRBV29-1 to TRBJ1-5, with D perhaps TRBD1 (6 bases). The ends were cut back, 3 bases at V and 9 bases at J, with 15 bases in the middle. The germline gives CDR1 SQVTM, CDR2 ANQGSEA. This CDR3 has 13 amino acids. CDR3 sequence: CSVEGSEGGPQHF. CDR3 DNA sequence: TGCAGCGTTGAGGGCTCGGAAGGGGGGCCCCAGCATTTT.

This clone was counted once. The chain carries TRBV6-5 and TRBJ1-4, with D maybe TRBD1 (5 bases). Trimming removed 4 bases from V and 5 bases from J, with 17 bases in between. Germline lookup yields CDR1 MNHEY and CDR2 SVGAGI. The CDR3 is 16 residues long. The CDR3: CASSSPRGARNEKLFF. The DNA of the CDR3 is TGTGCCAGCAGTTCTCCCCGCGGGGCCAGAAATGAAAAACTGTTTTTT.

The V and J genes are TRBV7-2 and TRBJ1-5; D not resolved. CDR3 length equals 15 residues. Germline CDR1 SGHTA, CDR2 FQGNSA. V was trimmed by 3 bases and J by 0 bases, leaving 9 bases between them. The DNA of the CDR3 is TGTGCCAGCAGCTTTTTGGCGTCTAGCAATCAGCCCCAGCATTTT. This gives the protein CASSFLASSNQPQHF.

The chain links TRBV6-2 or TRBV6-3 to TRBJ1-1; a possible D gene is TRBD1 (6 bases). Germline values: CDR1 MNHEY, CDR2 SVGEGT. CDR3 length: 16 residues. The germline V and J ends were trimmed by 6 bases and 1 base, with 18 bases remaining between them. DNA for the CDR3: TGTGCCAGCAGCCCCGCGGGGGGGCGCGGGAACACTGAAGCTTTCTTT. This sequence encodes CASSPAGGRGNTEAFF.

The J gene is TRBJ2-3, the V gene TRBV10-1; D not certain. CDR1 is WNHNN, CDR2 SYGVQD, per germline (reference sequence). The CDR3 sequence is 13 residues long. V was pared by 0 bases and J by 3 bases, with 4 bases between. The CDR3 here is CASSESMTDTQYF. The CDR3 nucleotides read TGCGCCAGCAGTGAGTCGATGACAGATACGCAGTATTTT.

DNA for the CDR3: TGTGCCAGCAGCTTGCGTCAGGGGCCAAACTATGGCTACACCTTC. Translated, it gives CASSLRQGPNYGYTF. J is TRBJ1-2 and V is TRBV5-4; D is perhaps TRBD1 (6 bases). This CDR3 region has 15 residues. Germline CDR1 and CDR2: SGHNT and YYREEE (reference sequence). Between the trimmed V and J ends, which lost 1 base and 2 bases, there was a span of 12 bases.

The rearrangement links TRBV19 to TRBJ2-3, with D uncertain. The CDR3 loop spans 14 amino acids. V lost 5 bases, J lost 2 bases, and 11 bases lay in between. Germline V gene data show CDR1 as LNHDA and CDR2 as SQIVND (reference sequence). CDR3: CASSGSRVTDTQYF. In nucleotides, the CDR3 is TGTGCCAGTAGTGGTTCTAGGGTCACAGATACGCAGTATTTT.

The V and J genes are TRBV5-5 and TRBJ1-1; 7 bases align to TRBD1. Germline CDR1 and CDR2: SGHKS and YYEKEE (reference sequence). The CDR3 sequence is 12 residues long. The V segment lost 1 base and the J segment 12 bases; nucleotides outside the gene matches: 6. The CDR3 DNA follows: TGTGCCAGCAGCTTGACAGGGGTGACGCCTTTCTTT. It codes for CASSLTGVTPFF.

The genes are TRBV5-1 and TRBJ1-1; a possible D gene is TRBD1 (5 bases). This CDR3 is 13 amino acids long. The ends were cut back, 2 bases at V and 2 bases at J, with 7 bases in the middle. Germline lookup yields CDR1 SGHRS and CDR2 YFSETQ. CDR3 region: CASSFDRNTEAFF. The CDR3 nucleotides read TGCGCCAGCAGCTTTGACAGAAACACTGAAGCTTTCTTT.